These T cell receptor beta chains were read from a single sample in a study of OX40 agonist ivuxolimab in advanced cancers. Libraries were prepared by immunoSEQ multiplex PCR; TCRdb keeps only in-frame clonotypes and omits some of them. This table has 60,000 or so clones, 85% to 90% appearing once. This specimen was CD4+ or CD8+ T cells sorted from blood, taken in a trial of the OX40 agonist ivuxolimab. The receptors originated from an adult with an advanced solid tumor such as melanoma, head and neck, liver or kidney cancer. CDR3s include the opening cysteine and the closing phenylalanine or tryptophan. The order of the fields is CDR3 DNA, CDR3 protein, J gene, V gene, D gene, clone size. The D gene is left open where the match is weak. Clone sizes are given selectively: once, few, many, or a class where the clone is expanded.

TGTGCCTGGGGCCGGGAAGCTTTCTTT CAWGREAFF TRBJ1-1 TRBV30 - -
TGTGCCAGTAGTACCAGCGGGGTCTACAATGAGCAGTTCTTC CASSTSGVYNEQFF TRBJ2-1 TRBV19 TRBD2 -
TGTGCCAGCAGCTTTCCCTCAGGGGATACGCAGTATTTT CASSFPSGDTQYF TRBJ2-3 TRBV5-8 - -
TGCGCCAGCAGCTTGGCCTCTTGGGAGGGCCGGGGGGATGAGCAGTTCTTC CASSLASWEGRGDEQFF TRBJ2-1 TRBV5-1 TRBD2 once
TGTGCCAGCAGCTTAATAGGCGGGGAGGACACTGAAGCTTTCTTT CASSLIGGEDTEAFF TRBJ1-1 TRBV7-3 - -
TGTGCCGGGGGGGGACAGGGGATCTATGGCTACACCTTC CAGGGQGIYGYTF TRBJ1-2 TRBV6-1 TRBD1 -
TGTGCCAGCAGCCCGCGGGCGGACACAGATACGCAGTATTTT CASSPRADTDTQYF TRBJ2-3 TRBV7-2 - -
TGTGCCAGCAGGGGGGACCTCAGAGGTCAGCCCCAGCATTTT CASRGDLRGQPQHF TRBJ1-5 TRBV2 - -
TGTGCCAACCCGACAGGGGGAAGGGAAAAACTGTTTTTT CANPTGGREKLFF TRBJ1-4 TRBV2 TRBD1 -
TGTGCCATCAGTGCGGAAAGGGGGAATTCACCCCTCCACTTT CAISAERGNSPLHF TRBJ1-6 TRBV10-3 - once
TGTGCCAGCAGCTTAGTCGGGACAGGGGGCGCTTCTGGGGCCAACGTCCTGACTTTC CASSLVGTGGASGANVLTF TRBJ2-6 TRBV7-2 TRBD1 -
TGTGCCAGCAGTTACCTTCCCGACCGCACAGATACGCAGTATTTT CASSYLPDRTDTQYF TRBJ2-3 TRBV6-6 - -
TGTGCCAGCAGCGTAGCGGGGGACAGCTATGGCTACACCTTC CASSVAGDSYGYTF TRBJ1-2 TRBV9 TRBD1 -
TGTGCCAGCAGCTACGCACCCTCAACTAATGAAAAACTGTTTTTT CASSYAPSTNEKLFF TRBJ1-4 TRBV2 - -
TGCAGCGTTGAAGTAGGGGGCAATTCACCCCTCCACTTT CSVEVGGNSPLHF TRBJ1-6 TRBV29-1 TRBD1 few
TGTGCCAGCAGTTACCTGGACTCGGCGGACACTGAAGCTTTCTTT CASSYLDSADTEAFF TRBJ1-1 TRBV6-6 - -
TGTGCCAGCAGCCGACTAGCCAACGAGCAGTACTTC CASSRLANEQYF TRBJ2-7 TRBV7-9 TRBD2 once
TGTGCCAGCAGTCGGGACGGGGCCTACGAGCAGTACTTC CASSRDGAYEQYF TRBJ2-7 TRBV2 - -
TGTGCCAGCAGCAAAGATGGCAGGAGGACTGAAGCTTTCTTT CASSKDGRRTEAFF TRBJ1-1 TRBV21-1 - -
TGTGCCAGCAGCTTTCAGGGGTTGGGCACAGATACGCAGTATTTT CASSFQGLGTDTQYF TRBJ2-3 TRBV11-2 - -
TGTGCCAGCAGCTTATTTCAGGGTTACAATGAGCAGTTCTTC CASSLFQGYNEQFF TRBJ2-1 TRBV7-3 - -
TGTGCCAGCAGTGTACAGATGCATAGCAATCAGCCCCAGCATTTT CASSVQMHSNQPQHF TRBJ1-5 TRBV6-5 - -
TGTGCCAGCAGCGTAGGTTCGAGGGAAATCTCTGGCTACACCTTC CASSVGSREISGYTF TRBJ1-2 TRBV9 - once
TGTGCCAGCAGCCGGGACAGTCTCCTCGGTGAGCAGTTCTTC CASSRDSLLGEQFF TRBJ2-1 TRBV7-3 TRBD1 -
TGCGCCAGCAGCGGATCCCCTACTAGCGGCACAGATACGCAGTATTTT CASSGSPTSGTDTQYF TRBJ2-3 TRBV5-1 TRBD2 -
TGTGCCAGCAGCCACGGGGGCAGGAACCCCCTTGGGCAGTACTTC CASSHGGRNPLGQYF TRBJ2-7 TRBV6-6 - -
TGTGCCAGCACACAGGCGTACGAGCAGTACTTC CASTQAYEQYF TRBJ2-7 TRBV11-3 - -
TGTGCCAGCAGCTCGGGGACTAGGTACAATGAGCAGTTCTTC CASSSGTRYNEQFF TRBJ2-1 TRBV7-3 TRBD2 -
TGCAGCGTAACCCCGGGGACAGGGGGCGGTGGCTACACCTTC CSVTPGTGGGGYTF TRBJ1-2 TRBV29-1 TRBD1 -
TGTGCCAGCAGCTTAGTCGGCGGGAGTTCCCACAATGAGCAGTTCTTC CASSLVGGSSHNEQFF TRBJ2-1 TRBV7-3 TRBD2 -
TGTGCTAGCAGCTTAGCTGGGACAGGACCTCAAGAGACCCAGTACTTC CASSLAGTGPQETQYF TRBJ2-5 TRBV7-7 TRBD1 -
TGTGCCAGCAGTTTAGAACCAGCCTTTGGCCTCTACAATGAGCAGTTCTTC CASSLEPAFGLYNEQFF TRBJ2-1 TRBV27 - -
TGTGCCATCGGTAGCGGGAGTAGCACAGATACGCAGTATTTT CAIGSGSSTDTQYF TRBJ2-3 TRBV10-3 TRBD2 -